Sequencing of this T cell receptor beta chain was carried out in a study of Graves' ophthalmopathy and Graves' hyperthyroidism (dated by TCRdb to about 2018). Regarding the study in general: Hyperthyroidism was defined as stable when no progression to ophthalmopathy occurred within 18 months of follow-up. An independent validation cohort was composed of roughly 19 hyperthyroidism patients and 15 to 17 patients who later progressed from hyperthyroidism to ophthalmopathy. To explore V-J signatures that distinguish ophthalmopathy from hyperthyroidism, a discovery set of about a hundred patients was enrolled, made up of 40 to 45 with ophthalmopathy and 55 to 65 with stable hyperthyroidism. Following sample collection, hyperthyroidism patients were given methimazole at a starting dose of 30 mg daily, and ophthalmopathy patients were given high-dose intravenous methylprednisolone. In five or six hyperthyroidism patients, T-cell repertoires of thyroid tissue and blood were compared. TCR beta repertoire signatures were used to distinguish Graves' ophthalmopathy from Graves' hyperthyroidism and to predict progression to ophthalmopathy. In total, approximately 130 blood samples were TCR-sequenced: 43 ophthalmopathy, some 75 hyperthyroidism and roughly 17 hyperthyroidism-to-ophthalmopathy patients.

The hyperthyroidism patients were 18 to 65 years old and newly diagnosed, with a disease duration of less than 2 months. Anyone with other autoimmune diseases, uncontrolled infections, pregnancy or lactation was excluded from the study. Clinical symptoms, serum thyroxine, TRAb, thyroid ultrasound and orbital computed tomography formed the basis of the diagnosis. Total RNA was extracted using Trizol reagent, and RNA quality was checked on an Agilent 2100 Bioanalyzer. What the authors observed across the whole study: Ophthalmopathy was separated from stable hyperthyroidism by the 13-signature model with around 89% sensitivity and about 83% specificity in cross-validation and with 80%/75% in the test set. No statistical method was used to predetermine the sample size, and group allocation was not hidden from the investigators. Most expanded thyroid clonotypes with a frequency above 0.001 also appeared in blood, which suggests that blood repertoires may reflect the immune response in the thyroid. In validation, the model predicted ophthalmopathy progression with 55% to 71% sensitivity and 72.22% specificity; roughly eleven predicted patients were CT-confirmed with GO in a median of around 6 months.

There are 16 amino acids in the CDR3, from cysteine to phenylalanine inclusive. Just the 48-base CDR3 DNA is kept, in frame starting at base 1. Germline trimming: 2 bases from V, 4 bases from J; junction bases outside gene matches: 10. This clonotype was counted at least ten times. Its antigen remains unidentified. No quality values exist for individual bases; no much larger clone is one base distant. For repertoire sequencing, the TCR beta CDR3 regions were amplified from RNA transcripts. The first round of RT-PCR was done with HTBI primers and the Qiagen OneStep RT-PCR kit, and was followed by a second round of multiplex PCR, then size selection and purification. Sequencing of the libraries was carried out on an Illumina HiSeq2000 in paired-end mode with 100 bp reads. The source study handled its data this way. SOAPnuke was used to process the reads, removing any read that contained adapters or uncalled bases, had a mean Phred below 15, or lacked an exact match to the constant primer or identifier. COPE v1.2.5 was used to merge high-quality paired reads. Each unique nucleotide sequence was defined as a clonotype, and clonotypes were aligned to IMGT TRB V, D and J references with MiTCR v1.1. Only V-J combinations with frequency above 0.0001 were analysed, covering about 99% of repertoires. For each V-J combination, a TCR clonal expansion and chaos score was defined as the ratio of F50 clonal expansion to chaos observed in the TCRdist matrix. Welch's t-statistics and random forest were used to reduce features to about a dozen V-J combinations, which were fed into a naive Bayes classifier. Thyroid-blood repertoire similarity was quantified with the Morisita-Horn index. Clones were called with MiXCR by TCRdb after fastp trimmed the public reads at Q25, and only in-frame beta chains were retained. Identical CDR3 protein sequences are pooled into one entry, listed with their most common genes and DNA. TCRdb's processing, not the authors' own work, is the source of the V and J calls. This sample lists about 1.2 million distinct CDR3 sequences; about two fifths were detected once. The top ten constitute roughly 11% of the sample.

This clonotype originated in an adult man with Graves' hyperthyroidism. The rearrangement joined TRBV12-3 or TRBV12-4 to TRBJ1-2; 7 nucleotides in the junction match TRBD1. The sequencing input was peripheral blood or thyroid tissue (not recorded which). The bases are TGTGCCAGCAGTTTACTCCTCCGGGACAGCCGCTATGGCTACACCTTC. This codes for CASSLLLRDSRYGYTF.